Listed below are T cell receptor beta chains from one sample, sequenced in a study of CD8 T cells in Susac syndrome. TCRdb processed the immunoSEQ multiplex PCR reads anew with MiXCR; each CDR3 protein has one entry. The repertoire holds 200,000 or so distinct CDR3 sequences, with more than 90% as singletons. The sequencing sample was made of CD4+ T cells from PBMCs. These receptors were obtained from a human donor with multiple sclerosis. The CDR3 runs from the conserved cysteine through the conserved F or W. D genes are given only for firm matches. Rows give clone size only sometimes, using once, few, many, or a class for an expanded clone.

D gene	clone size	J gene	V gene	CDR3 DNA	CDR3 protein
.	.	TRBJ1-1	TRBV5-1	TGCGCCAGCAGCTTGGGGTCCATGAACACTGAAGCTTTCTTT	CASSLGSMNTEAFF
TRBD2	.	TRBJ2-3	TRBV20-1	TGCAGTGCTAGAGGGGCGGGGGTGATAGATACGCAGTATTTT	CSARGAGVIDTQYF
TRBD1	once	TRBJ1-2	TRBV24-1	TGTGCCACCAGAGCATCTCACCAGGGGGCGGACGGCTACACCTTC	CATRASHQGADGYTF
.	few	TRBJ1-1	TRBV19	TGTGCCAGTAGTATCAACACTGAAGCTTTCTTT	CASSINTEAFF
.	.	TRBJ1-1	TRBV3-1	TGTGCCAGCAGCCCCACGGCTTTCAGGACTGAAGCTTTCTTT	CASSPTAFRTEAFF
TRBD2	.	TRBJ2-1	TRBV6-2/TRBV6-3	TGTGCCAGCAGTTACGCTAGCGGGGGTTACAATGAGCAGTTCTTC	CASSYASGGYNEQFF
TRBD2	few	TRBJ2-5	TRBV30	TGTGCCGGTAGCGGGGGGCAAGAGACCCAGTACTTC	CAGSGGQETQYF
TRBD2	.	TRBJ2-3	TRBV24-1	TGTGCCACCAGTGATCCCAGGGACCGCTGGACTAGCGGGACGTCCACAGATACGCAGTATTTT	CATSDPRDRWTSGTSTDTQYF
TRBD2	once	TRBJ2-7	TRBV5-1	TGCGCCAGCAGCTTGGAAACTAGCGGGGGCCAATACGAGCAGTACTTC	CASSLETSGGQYEQYF
TRBD2	.	TRBJ2-3	TRBV29-1	TGCAGCGTTTCGGGTACTAGCGGGACTACGCAGTATTTT	CSVSGTSGTTQYF
.	.	TRBJ1-1	TRBV13	TGTGCCAGCAGCCCCCAACAGGGCACGCCCTTGGCTTTCTTT	CASSPQQGTPLAFF
.	.	TRBJ1-2	TRBV4-2	TGTGCCAGCGGGACGGAGAACTATGGCTACACCTTC	CASGTENYGYTF
TRBD2	.	TRBJ2-3	TRBV6-5	TGTGCCAGCATCCACCGGGGGGGAAGCACAGATACGCAGTATTTT	CASIHRGGSTDTQYF
.	.	TRBJ1-2	TRBV3-1	TGTGCCAGCAGCCAAGAGGGGATCTACTATGGCTACACCTTC	CASSQEGIYYGYTF
.	once	TRBJ2-1	TRBV5-1	TGCGCCAGCAGCTTAACGTCCGAGCAGTTCTTC	CASSLTSEQFF
.	.	TRBJ2-7	TRBV13	TGTGCCAGCAGCTTAGGCCTTCTAGCCGATCGTCTCGAGCAGTACTTC	CASSLGLLADRLEQYF
.	.	TRBJ2-5	TRBV7-2	TGTGCCAGCAGTTCTCGAATGGGAGAGACCCAGTACTTC	CASSSRMGETQYF
.	.	TRBJ2-7	TRBV7-2	TGTGCCAGCAGCTACAGGGTTCGCGACGAGCAGTACTTC	CASSYRVRDEQYF
.	.	TRBJ1-1	TRBV5-4	TGTGCCAGCAGCCAGGAACGGCCGAGGGTCGCTGAAGCTTTCTTT	CASSQERPRVAEAFF
.	.	TRBJ2-7	TRBV12-3/TRBV12-4	TGTGCCAGCAGTTTAAGCGCCGGGGCCCACGAGCAGTACTTC	CASSLSAGAHEQYF
.	.	TRBJ1-2	TRBV20-1	TGCAGTGCTTCAAGGGGGTTCCTACTTGCCTATGGCTACACCTTC	CSASRGFLLAYGYTF
.	once	TRBJ2-3	TRBV13	TGTGCCAGCAGCTTAGGTGGGGGCGCGGGGGCCACAGATACGCAGTATTTT	CASSLGGGAGATDTQYF
.	.	TRBJ1-2	TRBV18	TGTGCCAGCTCACCGTCTGGGAGGACGCGGAACTATGGCTACACCTTC	CASSPSGRTRNYGYTF
.	once	TRBJ1-2	TRBV12-3/TRBV12-4	TGTGCCAGCACCCGGGGAGGGCGGAACTATGGCTACACCTTC	CASTRGGRNYGYTF
.	.	TRBJ1-1	TRBV7-8	TGTGCCAGCAAGGCCCGAGGGATGAACACTGAAGCTTTCTTT	CASKARGMNTEAFF
.	.	TRBJ1-2	TRBV25-1	TGTGCAAGCCGCGGGACTTCTAACTATGGCTACACCTTC	CASRGTSNYGYTF
.	.	TRBJ1-1	TRBV30	TGTGCCTGGAGAGAATGGCGGGGGGTGAACACTGAAGCTTTCTTT	CAWREWRGVNTEAFF
.	.	TRBJ1-6	TRBV6-2/TRBV6-3	TGTGCCAGCAGTTACTCTGGTCCGGGACGGCGGCATTCACCCCTCCACTTT	CASSYSGPGRRHSPLHF
TRBD1	.	TRBJ2-7	TRBV3-1	TGTGCCCAAGGGGGCCCCTACGAGCAGTACTTC	CAQGGPYEQYF
.	.	TRBJ2-3	TRBV6-5	TGTGCCAGCAGCCCCTCGGCCCATAGCACAGATACGCAGTATTTT	CASSPSAHSTDTQYF
TRBD1	.	TRBJ1-2	TRBV13	TGTGCCAGCAGCCCCCTGTCAGGGGGCGGCTACACCTTC	CASSPLSGGGYTF
TRBD2	once	TRBJ2-7	TRBV15	TGTGCCACCAGCAGAGCCGGGACTAGCGGGTTTTACGAGCAGTACTTC	CATSRAGTSGFYEQYF
TRBD1	.	TRBJ1-2	TRBV2	TGTGCCAGCAGCCCCACCCAGGGGGCGGATGGCTACACCTTC	CASSPTQGADGYTF
.	.	TRBJ2-5	TRBV5-6	TGTGCCAGCAGCTTGGCCCTGACAGGACAAGAGACCCAGTACTTC	CASSLALTGQETQYF
.	.	TRBJ1-4	TRBV30	TGTGCCTGGATGGACAGATACAATGAAAAACTGTTTTTT	CAWMDRYNEKLFF
TRBD2	.	TRBJ2-1	TRBV19	TGTGCCAGTAGTATCCCCAGCGGGGGGGCCGGCTCCTACAATGAGCAGTTCTTC	CASSIPSGGAGSYNEQFF
.	.	TRBJ1-3	TRBV30	TGTGCCTGGAGTGTGGCGATCACCATATATTTT	CAWSVAITIYF
.	.	TRBJ2-1	TRBV6-6	TGTGCCAGTGCCGACCGAGGGGATGAGCAGTTCTTC	CASADRGDEQFF
.	.	TRBJ2-7	TRBV20-1	TGCAGTGCTCTTCGGGGAGGAGACGAGCAGTACTTC	CSALRGGDEQYF
TRBD2	.	TRBJ2-1	TRBV20-1	TGCAGTGCCGCGCGGGGAGGGAGGAATGAGCAGTTCTTC	CSAARGGRNEQFF
.	.	TRBJ2-3	TRBV3-1	TGTGCCAGCAGCCAATACCTCGATACGCAGTATTTT	CASSQYLDTQYF
TRBD1	.	TRBJ1-5	TRBV30	TGTGCCTGGAGTGACGGACAGGGCTACCAGCCCCAGCATTTT	CAWSDGQGYQPQHF
.	.	TRBJ1-1	TRBV5-1	TGCGCCAGCAGCTGGGGACGGCAGAACACTGAAGCTTTCTTT	CASSWGRQNTEAFF
.	.	TRBJ1-5	TRBV5-4	TGTGCCAGCAGCTTGGATGCGGGATCAGAGCCCCAGCATTTT	CASSLDAGSEPQHF
.	.	TRBJ2-1	TRBV7-2	TGTGCCAGCAGCTTGGGACCCCCGGGACTGGGATACAATGAGCAGTTCTTC	CASSLGPPGLGYNEQFF
TRBD1	.	TRBJ1-5	TRBV13	TGTGCCAGCAGCTTACTTGGACAGGCCCAGCATTTT	CASSLLGQAQHF
TRBD2	.	TRBJ2-1	TRBV20-1	TGCAGTGCTAGAGTCGGTCGACTAGCGGGAGTCGTCTATGAGCAGTTCTTC	CSARVGRLAGVVYEQFF
.	.	TRBJ2-7	TRBV7-2	TGTGCCAGCAGGTACACAACAGGGTTCGGCGAGCAGTACTTC	CASRYTTGFGEQYF
TRBD1	.	TRBJ2-5	TRBV29-1	TGCAGCGCGGCCGGGACAGGGGGGGAGACCCAGTACTTC	CSAAGTGGETQYF
.	.	TRBJ1-2	TRBV12-3/TRBV12-4	TGTGCCAGCAGTCACCGGGTTCTCGGTGGCTACACCTTC	CASSHRVLGGYTF
TRBD2	.	TRBJ2-7	TRBV20-1	TGCAGTGCTAGGGCGGGAGCTAGGTACGAGCAGTACTTC	CSARAGARYEQYF